Listed below are T cell receptor beta chains from one sample, sequenced in a study of blood T cell repertoires in COVID-19. Generated by immunoSEQ multiplex PCR, the TCRdb table keeps only in-frame clones and is missing some. The profile shows under 200,000 clones, roughly nine tenths of them singletons. Sequenced material: peripheral blood. Receptor source: a middle-aged man with acute or convalescent COVID-19. The CDR3 runs from the conserved cysteine through the conserved F or W. A D gene is named only where the DNA matches it firmly. A row's size may be missing; if present it is once, few, many or a size class.

d_gene: -; v_gene: TRBV20-1; abundance: -; j_gene: TRBJ1-1; CDR3aa: CSASTQTNTEAFF; CDR3nt: TGCAGTGCTAGTACACAGACGAACACTGAAGCTTTCTTT
d_gene: -; v_gene: TRBV7-6; abundance: -; j_gene: TRBJ1-3; CDR3aa: CASSLVAVPGNTIYF; CDR3nt: TGTGCCAGCAGCTTAGTTGCGGTCCCTGGAAACACCATATATTTT
d_gene: -; v_gene: TRBV10-3; abundance: -; j_gene: TRBJ2-1; CDR3aa: CAISGATTYNEQFF; CDR3nt: TGTGCCATCAGTGGGGCCACAACCTACAATGAGCAGTTCTTC
d_gene: -; v_gene: TRBV19; abundance: -; j_gene: TRBJ1-3; CDR3aa: CASSKKGLSSGNTIYF; CDR3nt: TGTGCCAGTAGTAAGAAGGGACTGAGCTCTGGAAACACCATATATTTT
d_gene: TRBD1; v_gene: TRBV19; abundance: -; j_gene: TRBJ2-1; CDR3aa: CAANRGHSYNEQFF; CDR3nt: TGTGCCGCAAACAGGGGTCACTCCTACAATGAGCAGTTCTTC
d_gene: TRBD2; v_gene: TRBV7-3; abundance: -; j_gene: TRBJ2-3; CDR3aa: CASSLMRGGAFSTDTQYF; CDR3nt: TGTGCCAGCAGCTTAATGCGCGGGGGGGCTTTTAGCACAGATACGCAGTATTTT
d_gene: -; v_gene: TRBV28; abundance: -; j_gene: TRBJ2-4; CDR3aa: CASRDMMGIQYF; CDR3nt: TGTGCCAGCAGGGACATGATGGGCATTCAGTACTTC
d_gene: TRBD1; v_gene: TRBV7-6; abundance: -; j_gene: TRBJ2-1; CDR3aa: CASSNGPGQGLSGEQFF; CDR3nt: TGTGCCAGCAGTAATGGGCCGGGACAGGGTTTATCCGGTGAGCAGTTCTTC
d_gene: -; v_gene: TRBV19; abundance: once; j_gene: TRBJ1-2; CDR3aa: CASTQRGSNPNYGYTF; CDR3nt: TGTGCCAGTACGCAGCGGGGGTCAAACCCTAACTATGGCTACACCTTC
d_gene: TRBD2; v_gene: TRBV19; abundance: -; j_gene: TRBJ2-2; CDR3aa: CASKAGPGAGELFF; CDR3nt: TGTGCCAGTAAAGCGGGACCCGGAGCCGGGGAGCTGTTTTTT
d_gene: -; v_gene: TRBV30; abundance: -; j_gene: TRBJ1-1; CDR3aa: CAWRSADRTNTEAFF; CDR3nt: TGTGCCTGGAGGTCGGCCGACAGGACGAACACTGAAGCTTTCTTT
d_gene: -; v_gene: TRBV4-1; abundance: -; j_gene: TRBJ2-3; CDR3aa: CASSQIGLTSTDTQYF; CDR3nt: TGCGCCAGCAGCCAAATTGGACTGACTAGCACAGATACGCAGTATTTT
d_gene: -; v_gene: TRBV4-3; abundance: few; j_gene: TRBJ1-1; CDR3aa: CASRQGAGTEAFF; CDR3nt: TGCGCCAGCAGGCAAGGCGCGGGCACTGAAGCTTTCTTT
d_gene: TRBD2; v_gene: TRBV28; abundance: -; j_gene: TRBJ2-1; CDR3aa: CASRLAGSTYNEQFF; CDR3nt: TGTGCCAGCAGGTTAGCGGGATCTACCTACAATGAGCAGTTCTTC
d_gene: -; v_gene: TRBV5-6; abundance: -; j_gene: TRBJ1-3; CDR3aa: CASSRTLSSGNTIYF; CDR3nt: TGTGCCAGCAGCCGGACACTCAGCTCTGGAAACACCATATATTTT
d_gene: TRBD1; v_gene: TRBV4-1; abundance: -; j_gene: TRBJ1-5; CDR3aa: CASSQDIPGQGSNQPQHF; CDR3nt: TGCGCCAGCAGCCAAGACATCCCGGGACAGGGTAGCAATCAGCCCCAGCATTTT
d_gene: TRBD2; v_gene: TRBV6-2/TRBV6-3; abundance: -; j_gene: TRBJ2-1; CDR3aa: CASSYPSGSSYNEQFF; CDR3nt: TGTGCCAGCAGTTACCCTAGCGGAAGCTCCTACAATGAGCAGTTCTTC
d_gene: -; v_gene: TRBV19; abundance: -; j_gene: TRBJ1-5; CDR3aa: CASSIGGPQHF; CDR3nt: TGTGCCAGTAGTATAGGAGGGCCCCAGCATTTT
d_gene: -; v_gene: TRBV6-5; abundance: -; j_gene: TRBJ1-2; CDR3aa: CASSSAGGRGGYGYTF; CDR3nt: TGTGCCAGCAGTTCAGCCGGTGGCAGGGGCGGCTATGGCTACACCTTC
d_gene: -; v_gene: TRBV14; abundance: once; j_gene: TRBJ2-4; CDR3aa: CASRSDRKNIQYF; CDR3nt: TGTGCCAGCAGATCGGACAGAAAAAACATTCAGTACTTC
d_gene: TRBD1; v_gene: TRBV4-2; abundance: -; j_gene: TRBJ2-2; CDR3aa: CASSRGRTGNTGELFF; CDR3nt: TGTGCCAGCAGCCGAGGCCGGACAGGGAACACCGGGGAGCTGTTTTTT
d_gene: TRBD1; v_gene: TRBV5-1; abundance: -; j_gene: TRBJ1-2; CDR3aa: CASSADRGQDGYTF; CDR3nt: TGCGCCAGCAGCGCCGACAGGGGGCAGGATGGCTACACCTTC
d_gene: -; v_gene: TRBV3-1/TRBV3-2; abundance: -; j_gene: TRBJ1-4; CDR3aa: CASSQGVEKLFF; CDR3nt: TGTGCCAGCAGCCAAGGAGTTGAAAAACTGTTTTTT
d_gene: TRBD2; v_gene: TRBV7-2; abundance: -; j_gene: TRBJ2-2; CDR3aa: CASSPSGGATGELFF; CDR3nt: TGTGCCAGCAGCCCGAGCGGGGGGGCCACCGGGGAGCTGTTTTTT
d_gene: -; v_gene: TRBV9; abundance: -; j_gene: TRBJ2-7; CDR3aa: CASSVDPSSPYEQYF; CDR3nt: TGTGCCAGCAGCGTAGATCCCAGTTCCCCCTACGAGCAGTACTTC
d_gene: TRBD1; v_gene: TRBV29-1; abundance: -; j_gene: TRBJ2-1; CDR3aa: CSVEGDRGPYNEQFF; CDR3nt: TGCAGCGTTGAAGGGGACAGGGGACCCTACAATGAGCAGTTCTTC
d_gene: -; v_gene: TRBV11-2; abundance: -; j_gene: TRBJ1-1; CDR3aa: CASRPPGGGRIAFF; CDR3nt: TGTGCCAGCAGACCCCCCGGGGGGGGCAGAATAGCTTTCTTT
d_gene: -; v_gene: TRBV28; abundance: -; j_gene: TRBJ1-4; CDR3aa: CASSPPGYEKLFF; CDR3nt: TGTGCCAGCAGCCCCCCAGGGTACGAAAAACTGTTTTTT
d_gene: -; v_gene: TRBV6-5; abundance: -; j_gene: TRBJ1-3; CDR3aa: CAIRQGSGNTIYF; CDR3nt: TGTGCCATCCGGCAGGGCTCTGGAAACACCATATATTTT
d_gene: -; v_gene: TRBV29-1; abundance: -; j_gene: TRBJ1-2; CDR3aa: CSVDGNSYGYTF; CDR3nt: TGCAGCGTTGACGGGAATTCCTATGGCTACACCTTC
d_gene: TRBD1; v_gene: TRBV14; abundance: -; j_gene: TRBJ1-1; CDR3aa: CASSQGTGEAFF; CDR3nt: TGTGCCAGCAGCCAAGGGACAGGTGAAGCTTTCTTT
d_gene: -; v_gene: TRBV5-4; abundance: few; j_gene: TRBJ1-2; CDR3aa: CASSLAGQTNYGYTF; CDR3nt: TGTGCCAGCAGCTTGGCCGGACAGACTAACTATGGCTACACCTTC
d_gene: TRBD2; v_gene: TRBV9; abundance: -; j_gene: TRBJ2-3; CDR3aa: CASSVYLAGGEDTQYF; CDR3nt: TGTGCCAGCAGCGTGTATTTAGCGGGAGGAGAAGATACGCAGTATTTT
d_gene: -; v_gene: TRBV7-8; abundance: -; j_gene: TRBJ2-4; CDR3aa: CASRPSGEIQYF; CDR3nt: TGTGCCAGCAGACCCTCAGGGGAAATTCAGTACTTC
d_gene: TRBD1; v_gene: TRBV14; abundance: -; j_gene: TRBJ1-6; CDR3aa: CASRGTGGSSYNSPLHF; CDR3nt: TGTGCCAGCCGTGGGACAGGGGGTAGCTCCTATAATTCACCCCTCCACTTT
d_gene: TRBD1; v_gene: TRBV6-6; abundance: -; j_gene: TRBJ2-7; CDR3aa: CATHAGGIDEQYF; CDR3nt: TGTGCCACCCACGCAGGGGGCATAGACGAGCAGTACTTC
d_gene: TRBD1; v_gene: TRBV4-1; abundance: -; j_gene: TRBJ2-1; CDR3aa: CASSQLPTGGNYNEQFF; CDR3nt: TGCGCCAGCAGCCAACTGCCGACAGGGGGCAACTACAATGAGCAGTTCTTC
d_gene: TRBD2; v_gene: TRBV11-2; abundance: -; j_gene: TRBJ2-1; CDR3aa: CASSLVGRGLVNEQFF; CDR3nt: TGTGCCAGCAGCTTAGTTGGGCGGGGGTTGGTCAATGAGCAGTTCTTC
d_gene: -; v_gene: TRBV24-1; abundance: once; j_gene: TRBJ2-5; CDR3aa: CATSDPRPAAHQETQYF; CDR3nt: TGTGCCACCAGTGACCCTAGGCCAGCGGCTCACCAAGAGACCCAGTACTTC
d_gene: -; v_gene: TRBV19; abundance: -; j_gene: TRBJ1-1; CDR3aa: CASSIEARRNTEAFF; CDR3nt: TGTGCCAGTAGTATTGAAGCCCGAAGAAACACTGAAGCTTTCTTT